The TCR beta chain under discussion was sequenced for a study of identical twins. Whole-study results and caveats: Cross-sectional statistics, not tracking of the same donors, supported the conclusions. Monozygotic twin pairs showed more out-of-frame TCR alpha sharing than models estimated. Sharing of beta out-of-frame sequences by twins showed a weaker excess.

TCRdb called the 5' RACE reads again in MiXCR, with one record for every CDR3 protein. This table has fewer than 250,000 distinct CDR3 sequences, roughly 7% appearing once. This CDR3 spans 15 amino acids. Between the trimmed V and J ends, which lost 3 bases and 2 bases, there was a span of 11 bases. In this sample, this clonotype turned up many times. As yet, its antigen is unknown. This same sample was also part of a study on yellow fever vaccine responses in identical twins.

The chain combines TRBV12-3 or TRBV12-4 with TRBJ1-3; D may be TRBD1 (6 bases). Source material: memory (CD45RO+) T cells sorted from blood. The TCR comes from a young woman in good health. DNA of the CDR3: TGTGCCAGCAGTTTGATAGGGGGTACTGGAAACACCATATATTTT. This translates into CASSLIGGTGNTIYF.